A selection of T cell receptor beta chains follows, all from one sample in a study of OX40 agonist ivuxolimab in advanced cancers. The method was immunoSEQ multiplex PCR; TCRdb's version includes in-frame clones alone and lacks a portion of them. The sample gives about 98,000 clones, about 92% of which show up once; about 0.3% is in the top ten. Sequences were derived from CD4+ or CD8+ T cells sorted from blood, sampled in a trial of the OX40 agonist ivuxolimab. These receptors were collected from an adult with an advanced solid tumor such as melanoma, head and neck, liver or kidney cancer. Each CDR3 is given with its conserved first and last residue. Fields, in order: V gene, clone size, D gene, J gene, CDR3 DNA, CDR3 protein. The D gene is left open where the match is weak. Where a row states a size, it is once, few, many or the class of an expanded clone; other rows omit it.

TRBV4-1	-	-	TRBJ1-1	TGCGCCAGCAGCCAGGGTCGGTACCTTAACACTGAAGCTTTCTTT	CASSQGRYLNTEAFF
TRBV7-2	-	-	TRBJ2-3	TGTGCCAGCAGCCAAACAATAGATACGCAGTATTTT	CASSQTIDTQYF
TRBV28	-	-	TRBJ2-1	TGTGCCAGCAGGCCGCGGGGCGAGCGGGATGAGCAGTTCTTC	CASRPRGERDEQFF
TRBV6-5	-	-	TRBJ1-2	TGTGCCAGCAGCAGTAGGGTCTATGGCTACACCTTC	CASSSRVYGYTF
TRBV7-2	-	-	TRBJ1-6	TGTGCCAGCAGCACACAGTATAATTCACCCCTCCACTTT	CASSTQYNSPLHF
TRBV30	once	-	TRBJ2-3	TGTGCCTGGAAGTTGGCAGCGGACACAGATACGCAGTATTTT	CAWKLAADTDTQYF
TRBV5-4	-	-	TRBJ1-2	TGTGCCAGCAGCTCCACAACAGGGTGGACTTATGGCTACACCTTC	CASSSTTGWTYGYTF
TRBV6-6	-	TRBD1	TRBJ1-3	TGTGCCAGCAACCTACAGGGGCCTGACTCTGGAAACACCATATATTTT	CASNLQGPDSGNTIYF
TRBV29-1	-	TRBD1	TRBJ1-2	TGCAGCGTTTCCAATACAGGACAGGGGCTAGGCTACACCTTC	CSVSNTGQGLGYTF
TRBV7-2	-	-	TRBJ1-1	TGTGCCAGCAGCCCAAAAAGCGAGAACACTGAAGCTTTCTTT	CASSPKSENTEAFF
TRBV18	-	-	TRBJ1-1	TGTGCCAGCTCACCAACACGGGACACTGAAGCTTTCTTT	CASSPTRDTEAFF
TRBV4-3	-	-	TRBJ1-4	TGCGCCAGCAGCCAAGATGGGGGCTTTGGGGAAAAACTGTTTTTT	CASSQDGGFGEKLFF
TRBV6-1	once	-	TRBJ1-2	TGTGCCAGCAGTGAAGCAGGAGGGGGTCTGGGCTACACCTTC	CASSEAGGGLGYTF
TRBV7-2	-	-	TRBJ1-5	TGTGCCAGCAGCTTATTTTTATCGTGGGGTCAACCCAATCAGCCCCAGCATTTT	CASSLFLSWGQPNQPQHF
TRBV30	-	TRBD1	TRBJ2-1	TGTGCCTGGAGTGAGGACAGGGGTCGGTATGAGCAGTTCTTC	CAWSEDRGRYEQFF
TRBV6-1	-	-	TRBJ1-3	TGTGCCAGCAGTGGATGGGGTTTGACCTCCTCTGGAAACACCATATATTTT	CASSGWGLTSSGNTIYF
TRBV18	-	-	TRBJ1-1	TGTGCCAGCTCACTTTCGCTAACAGGGCTGAACACTGAAGCTTTCTTT	CASSLSLTGLNTEAFF
TRBV11-1	-	-	TRBJ2-7	TGTGCCAGCAGCCCTGACAGATCCTACGAGCAGTACTTC	CASSPDRSYEQYF
TRBV28	-	-	TRBJ1-1	TGTGCCAGCACCCAGGGAGGGTGGGGGATGAACACTGAAGCTTTCTTT	CASTQGGWGMNTEAFF
TRBV30	-	-	TRBJ2-1	TGTGCCTGGAGTGTAAGAGGCAATGAGCAGTTCTTC	CAWSVRGNEQFF
TRBV2	-	-	TRBJ2-4	TGTGCCAGCACCTTAATTAACATTCAGTACTTC	CASTLINIQYF
TRBV5-1	-	TRBD1	TRBJ1-6	TGCGCCAGCAGCTCCGGGACAGGGTTATCCTATAATTCACCCCTCCACTTT	CASSSGTGLSYNSPLHF
TRBV7-9	once	-	TRBJ2-5	TGTGCCAGCAGCCTTACTAGATTGGAGACCCAGTACTTC	CASSLTRLETQYF
TRBV7-2	-	-	TRBJ2-7	TGTGCCAGCAGCTTAGGGGCCGGAGGGCAGTACTTC	CASSLGAGGQYF
TRBV6-5	-	TRBD1	TRBJ1-6	TGTGCCAGCAGTTACTCACCTACAGGGGCCTATTCACCCCTCCACTTT	CASSYSPTGAYSPLHF
TRBV6-1	once	-	TRBJ2-3	TGTGCCAGCAGCATAGCGAGGGGGGACGATACGCAGTATTTT	CASSIARGDDTQYF
TRBV4-3	-	-	TRBJ2-7	TGCGCCAGCAGCCGGAGCCCACCACACTCCTACGAGCAGTACTTC	CASSRSPPHSYEQYF
TRBV4-3	once	-	TRBJ1-5	TGCGCCAGCAGCCAAGGTGGGGGGGCACGTCAGCCCCAGCATTTT	CASSQGGGARQPQHF
TRBV7-3	-	TRBD1	TRBJ2-7	TGTGCCAGCAGCCCTATTGGACAGGGGAGGGGTGAGCAGTACTTC	CASSPIGQGRGEQYF
TRBV4-2	-	TRBD1	TRBJ1-5	TGTGCCAGCAGCCAATTACAGGGGTCCCAGAATCAGCCCCAGCATTTT	CASSQLQGSQNQPQHF
TRBV9	-	TRBD1	TRBJ1-4	TGTGCCAGCAGCGTTAGGACAGGGATGAATGAAAAACTGTTTTTT	CASSVRTGMNEKLFF
TRBV6-1	-	TRBD2	TRBJ2-1	TGTGCCAGCAGTGAAGCGCTACTAGCGAGCGATGGTGAGCAGTTCTTC	CASSEALLASDGEQFF
TRBV4-2	-	-	TRBJ2-1	TGTGCCAGCAGCCAAGATTTCGGGAGCGGCTACAATGAGCAGTTCTTC	CASSQDFGSGYNEQFF
TRBV2	-	TRBD1	TRBJ1-5	TGTGCCAGCAGCAGTTACAGGGGTGGTCAGCCCCAGCATTTT	CASSSYRGGQPQHF
TRBV6-5	-	-	TRBJ1-2	TGTGCCAGCAGTTATCGTGTGGGCTATGGCTACACCTTC	CASSYRVGYGYTF
TRBV10-3	-	TRBD2	TRBJ2-1	TGTGCCATCAGTGAGGGGAAGGCTAGCGGCTACAATGAGCAGTTCTTC	CAISEGKASGYNEQFF
TRBV2	-	TRBD2	TRBJ2-1	TGTGCCAGCAGTGATGGGACTAGCGGGGGCCGTGAGCAGTTCTTC	CASSDGTSGGREQFF
TRBV4-2	-	-	TRBJ1-3	TGTGCCAGCAGCCACCGGACGGACTCTGGAAACACCATATATTTT	CASSHRTDSGNTIYF
TRBV27	-	-	TRBJ1-4	TGTGCCAGCAGTTTTGGGGCGGGAGAGGGGAAACTGTTTTTT	CASSFGAGEGKLFF
TRBV6-5	-	TRBD1	TRBJ2-3	TGTGCCAGCAGCCTGGGACAGGGGGTTGGAGATACGCAGTATTTT	CASSLGQGVGDTQYF
TRBV30	few	-	TRBJ1-5	TGTGCCTGGAGTGTACAGGGTTATCAGCCCCAGCATTTT	CAWSVQGYQPQHF
TRBV6-1	-	-	TRBJ1-2	TGTGCCAGCAGTGGAGCCGCTTTTAACTATGGCTACACCTTC	CASSGAAFNYGYTF
TRBV9	-	TRBD1	TRBJ1-1	TGTGCCAGCAGCCCCTTCCCCACAGGGGAGTCCACTGAAGCTTTCTTT	CASSPFPTGESTEAFF